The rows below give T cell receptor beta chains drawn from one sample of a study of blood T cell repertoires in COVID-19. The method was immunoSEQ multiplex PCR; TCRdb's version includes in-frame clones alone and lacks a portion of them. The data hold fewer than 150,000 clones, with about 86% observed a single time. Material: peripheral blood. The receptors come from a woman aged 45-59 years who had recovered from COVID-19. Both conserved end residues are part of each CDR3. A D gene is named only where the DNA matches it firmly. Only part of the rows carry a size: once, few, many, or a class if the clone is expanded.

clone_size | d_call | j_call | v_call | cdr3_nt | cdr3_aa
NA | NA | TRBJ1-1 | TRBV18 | TGTGCCAGCTCACCCCGGGGGGACACTGAAGCTTTCTTT | CASSPRGDTEAFF
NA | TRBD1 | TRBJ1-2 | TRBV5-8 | TGTGCCAGCAACCTGGGACAGGGATGGAGTGGCTACACCTTC | CASNLGQGWSGYTF
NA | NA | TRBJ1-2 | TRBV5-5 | TGTGCCAGCAGCTTGGGAGCTGACTATGGCTACACCTTC | CASSLGADYGYTF
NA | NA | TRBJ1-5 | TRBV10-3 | TGTGCCATCAACAGGGCTGGTCAGCCCCAGCATTTT | CAINRAGQPQHF
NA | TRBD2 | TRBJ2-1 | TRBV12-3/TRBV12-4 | TGTGCCAGCAGTTTGCACGGGAGGAATGAGCAGTTCTTC | CASSLHGRNEQFF
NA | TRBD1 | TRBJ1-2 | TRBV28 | TGTGCCAGCAGTTTATACAGGGGCTATGGCTACACCTTC | CASSLYRGYGYTF
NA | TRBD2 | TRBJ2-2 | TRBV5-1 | TGCGCCAGCAGCCCGGAGCGGGGGGGCCTCGGGGAGCTGTTTTTT | CASSPERGGLGELFF
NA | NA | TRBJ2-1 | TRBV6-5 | TGTGCCAGCAGAGGACAATCGAGCTCCTACAATGAGCAGTTCTTC | CASRGQSSSYNEQFF
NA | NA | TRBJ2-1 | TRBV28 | TGTGCCAGCGGCCATTACAATGAGCAGTTCTTC | CASGHYNEQFF
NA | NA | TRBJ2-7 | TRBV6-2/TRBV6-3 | TGTGCCAGCAGCCGATCAGAAGCCTACGAGCAGTACTTC | CASSRSEAYEQYF
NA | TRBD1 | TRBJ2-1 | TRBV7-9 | TGTGCCAGCAGCTCCACAAGGACAGGGGGCCGGAATGAGCAGTTCTTC | CASSSTRTGGRNEQFF
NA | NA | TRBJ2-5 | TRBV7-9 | TGTGCCAGCAGCTTAGGCAGAGAGACCCAGTACTTC | CASSLGRETQYF
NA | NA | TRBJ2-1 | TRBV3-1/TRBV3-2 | TGTGCCAGCAGCCATCGAGGGCCTTTGACTTCAAACTCCTACAATGAGCAGTTCTTC | CASSHRGPLTSNSYNEQFF
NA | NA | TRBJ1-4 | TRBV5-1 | TGCGCCAGCAGCTTAGGACAGTCTTATGAAAAACTGTTTTTT | CASSLGQSYEKLFF
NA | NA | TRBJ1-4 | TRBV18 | TGTGCCAGCTCACCACCGGAACTCGGGGGGCGCGAAAAACTGTTTTTT | CASSPPELGGREKLFF
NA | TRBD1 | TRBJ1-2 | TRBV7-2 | TGTGCCAGCAGCCCAAGACAGGGCTATGCGGTTGGCTACACCTTC | CASSPRQGYAVGYTF
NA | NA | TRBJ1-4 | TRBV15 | TGTGCCACCAGCAGAGAGGCTGAAAAACTGTTTTTT | CATSREAEKLFF
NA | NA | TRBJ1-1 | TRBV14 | TGTGCCAGCAGCCAAGGGAGCGGAGCTTTCTTT | CASSQGSGAFF
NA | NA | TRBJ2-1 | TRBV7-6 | TGTGCCAGCAGCCCAGAAGAGGGGGCCTACAATGAGCAGTTCTTC | CASSPEEGAYNEQFF
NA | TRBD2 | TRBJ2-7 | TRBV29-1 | TGCAGCGTTCGAAAGGGACTAGCGGGAGGGCCAAAGGAAGAGCAGTACTTC | CSVRKGLAGGPKEEQYF
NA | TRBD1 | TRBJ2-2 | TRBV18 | TGTGCCAGCTCACCACCCGACAGGGTCACCGGGGAGCTGTTTTTT | CASSPPDRVTGELFF
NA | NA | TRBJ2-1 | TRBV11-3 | TGTGCCAGCAGCTTAGATCCCGCGGCGCGTGAGCAGTTCTTC | CASSLDPAAREQFF
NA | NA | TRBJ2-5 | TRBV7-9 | TGTGCCAGCAGCTTTTCGGGGCAAGAGACCCAGTACTTC | CASSFSGQETQYF
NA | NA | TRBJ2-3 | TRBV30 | TGTGCCTGGAGTGGGGAGGGGGGGGGCACGGATACGCAGTATTTT | CAWSGEGGGTDTQYF
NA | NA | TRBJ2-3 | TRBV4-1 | TGCGCCAGCAGCCAAGTCCACGGGGGTCAGACAGATACGCAGTATTTT | CASSQVHGGQTDTQYF
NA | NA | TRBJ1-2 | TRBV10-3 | TGTGCCATCAGTACGTTACAGGGCCCAGTGGGCTACACCTTC | CAISTLQGPVGYTF
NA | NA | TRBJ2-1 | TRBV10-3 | TGTGCCATCAGTGAAGGGGCCTGGGATGAGCAGTTCTTC | CAISEGAWDEQFF
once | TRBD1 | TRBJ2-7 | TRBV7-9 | TGTGCCAGCAGCTTAGACAGGGGCTCCTACGAGCAGTACTTC | CASSLDRGSYEQYF
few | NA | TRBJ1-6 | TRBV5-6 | TGTGCCAGCAGCTTGGCAGGGGTCTACTCACCCCTCCACTTT | CASSLAGVYSPLHF
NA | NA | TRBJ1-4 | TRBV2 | TGTGCCAGCGACAGAGCAACTAATGAAAAACTGTTTTTT | CASDRATNEKLFF
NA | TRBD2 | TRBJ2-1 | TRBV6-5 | TGTGCCACCGCTACGGGACTAGCGGACCTCAATGAGCAGTTCTTC | CATATGLADLNEQFF
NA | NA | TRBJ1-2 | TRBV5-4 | TGTGCCAGCAGCCCCTGGACAGCGCGTTTTAACTATGGCTACACCTTC | CASSPWTARFNYGYTF
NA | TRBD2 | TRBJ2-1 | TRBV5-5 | TGTGCCAGCAGCCCCGGACTAGCGGGAGCCGTCTACAATGAGCAGTTCTTC | CASSPGLAGAVYNEQFF
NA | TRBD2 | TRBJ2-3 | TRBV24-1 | TGTGCCACCAGTGATTACAAATACGGACTAGCGGGAGAGGCAGATACGCAGTATTTT | CATSDYKYGLAGEADTQYF
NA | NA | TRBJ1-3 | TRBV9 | TGTGCCAGCAGCCCTCGAGGGAGCTCTGGAAACACCATATATTTT | CASSPRGSSGNTIYF
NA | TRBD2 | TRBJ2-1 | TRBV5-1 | TGCGCCAGCAGCTCACAGACTAGCGGGAGTGATGAGTTCTTC | CASSSQTSGSDEFF
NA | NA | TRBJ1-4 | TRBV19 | TGTGCCAGTAGTATGAACAGGGATGAAAAACTGTTTTTT | CASSMNRDEKLFF
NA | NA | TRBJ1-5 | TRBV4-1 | TGCGCCAGCAGCCAAGAGGGCTACACAGGGTTTAACGGTCAGCCCCAGCATTTT | CASSQEGYTGFNGQPQHF
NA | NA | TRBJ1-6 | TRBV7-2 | TGTGCCAGCAGCCTCCAGAGGACAGCGAATTCACCCCTCCACTTT | CASSLQRTANSPLHF
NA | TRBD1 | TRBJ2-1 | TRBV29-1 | TGCAGCGTGAGGGACAGGGGAAGTTGGAATGAGCAGTTCTTC | CSVRDRGSWNEQFF
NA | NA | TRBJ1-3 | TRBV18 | TGTGCCAGCTCACCGATACCGACAGTCCAGAGAAACACCATATATTTT | CASSPIPTVQRNTIYF
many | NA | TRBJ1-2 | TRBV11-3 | TGTGCCAGCAGCTTATCGGGTGACTATGGCTACACCTTC | CASSLSGDYGYTF
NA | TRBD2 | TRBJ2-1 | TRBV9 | TGTGCCAGCAGCCCCCAAGTGGGAGGGTACAATGAGCAGTTCTTC | CASSPQVGGYNEQFF
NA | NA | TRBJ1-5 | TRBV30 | TGTGCCTGGAGTGTACTCAGGGGCAATCAGCCCCAGCATTTT | CAWSVLRGNQPQHF
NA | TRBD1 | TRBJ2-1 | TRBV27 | TGTGCCAGCAGTCCCGGACAGGGTAGGTTCTTC | CASSPGQGRFF
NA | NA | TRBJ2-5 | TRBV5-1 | TGCGCCAGCAGCTTGGCCGGATCTTTAGCAGAGACCCAGTACTTC | CASSLAGSLAETQYF
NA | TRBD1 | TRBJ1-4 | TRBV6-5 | TGTGCCAGCAGGGTCGACAGGGCAACTAATGAAAAACTGTTTTTT | CASRVDRATNEKLFF
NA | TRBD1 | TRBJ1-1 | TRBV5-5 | TGTGCCAGCAGCTTGGGGATCGGGACAGCGAACACTGAAGCTTTCTTT | CASSLGIGTANTEAFF
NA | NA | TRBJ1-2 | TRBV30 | TGTGCCTGGAGCTACCCGCAGGAGGCGGTCTATGGCTACACCTTC | CAWSYPQEAVYGYTF
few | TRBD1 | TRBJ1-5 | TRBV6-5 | TGTGCCAGCAGAGACAGGGAAGGTCAGCCCCAGCATTTT | CASRDREGQPQHF
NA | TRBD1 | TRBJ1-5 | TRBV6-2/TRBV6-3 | TGTGCCAGCAGTTATGGAGGGGGCCACAATCAGCCCCAGCATTTT | CASSYGGGHNQPQHF
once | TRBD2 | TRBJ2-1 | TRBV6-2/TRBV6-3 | TGTGCCAGCAGCAAACTAGCGGGAGGGACCAATGAGCAGTTCTTC | CASSKLAGGTNEQFF
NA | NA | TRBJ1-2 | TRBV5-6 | TGTGCCAGCAGCTTGGGCCAGATCCTTAACTATGGCTACACCTTC | CASSLGQILNYGYTF
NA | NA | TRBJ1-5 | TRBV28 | TGTGCCAGCAGTTTAAAACCGGTTTATAGCAATCAGCCCCAGCATTTT | CASSLKPVYSNQPQHF
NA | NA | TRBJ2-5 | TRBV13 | TGTGCCAGCAGCTCGTCCGGGACATTAGAGACCCAGTACTTC | CASSSSGTLETQYF
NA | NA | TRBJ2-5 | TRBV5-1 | TGCGCCAGCAGCGAAGTGCACGGGACCCAGTACTTC | CASSEVHGTQYF
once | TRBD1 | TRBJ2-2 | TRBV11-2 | TGTGCCAGCAGCTTAGGGCTCCCGGGACAGGGTGCGTCCGGGGAGCTGTTTTTT | CASSLGLPGQGASGELFF
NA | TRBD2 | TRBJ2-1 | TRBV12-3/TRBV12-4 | TGTGCCAGCAGTCGACTAGCGGGGCATGAGCAGTTCTTC | CASSRLAGHEQFF
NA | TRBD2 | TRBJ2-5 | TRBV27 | TGTGCCAGCAGAGCGGGGGGGCCAGGAGTGGAGACCCAGTACTTC | CASRAGGPGVETQYF